The T cell receptor beta chain under discussion was sequenced for a study of human T cells and chemical hapten exposure. Study-wide findings and caveats: Versus controls, significantly more large CDR3 similarity clusters arose from expanded TCRs. TCRs exceeding 1 in 1000 frequency stayed unchanged with DPC sensitization.

As to time point: pre-sensitization, week 0. The treatment: therapeutic diphenylcyclopropenone sensitization with weekly scalp DPC. A single record per CDR3 protein comes from TCRdb applying MiXCR to the RACE reads. The sample yields about 80,000 distinct CDR3 sequences, less than 15% seen once. V dropped 6 bases and J dropped 7 bases, with 22 bases sitting between them. The CDR3 extends over 16 amino acids. Germline-derived CDR1 and CDR2 are SNHLY and FYNNEI. The sample holds a few counts of this clonotype. Its specificity is unknown. The sequence was collected from a woman between 50 and 59 years old with alopecia areata. Some clones in this sample may be carry-over from other donors' samples. The chain joins TRBV2 to TRBJ2-1; TRBD2 is a possible D gene (6 bases). Sequencing was performed on whole blood, taken in connection with sensitization to the hapten diphenylcyclopropenone (DPC). Here the CDR3 reads CASRKVGAGWNNEQFF. Written as DNA, the CDR3 is TGTGCCAGCAGAAAGGTTGGGGCGGGATGGAATAATGAGCAGTTCTTC. The full variable domain, its missing parts supplied by reference TRBV2 and TRBJ2-1, is EPEVTQTPSHQVTQMGQEVILRCVPISNHLYFYWYRQILGQKVEFLVSFYNNEISEKSEIFDDQFSVERPDGSNFTLKIRSTKLEDSAMYFCASRKVGAGWNNEQFFGPGTRLTVL.